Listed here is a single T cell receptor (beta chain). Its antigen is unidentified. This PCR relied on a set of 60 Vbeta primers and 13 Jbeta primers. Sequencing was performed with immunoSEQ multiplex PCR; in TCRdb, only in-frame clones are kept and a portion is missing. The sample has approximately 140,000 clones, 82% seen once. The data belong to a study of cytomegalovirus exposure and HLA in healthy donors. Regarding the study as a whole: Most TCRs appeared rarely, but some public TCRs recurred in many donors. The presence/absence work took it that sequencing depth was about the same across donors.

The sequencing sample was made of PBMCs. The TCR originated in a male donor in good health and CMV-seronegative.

In nucleotides, the CDR3 is TGTGCCAGCAGCTCCCTGCAGGGGACGCAGTATTTT. This translates into CASSSLQGTQYF. The chain couples TRBV11-3 to TRBJ2-3, with D perhaps matching TRBD1 (6 bases). Between the trimmed V and J ends, which lost 4 bases and 9 bases, there was a span of 11 bases. Germline values: CDR1 SGHNT, CDR2 YENEEA. This CDR3 has 12 residues.